This TCR beta chain originates from a study of T cell repertoires in cytomegalovirus infection. Study-wide results and caveats: The ex vivo response was dominated by HLA-C-restricted CMV-specific TCR beta clonotypes. Cumulative frequency (of public TCR beta family members) identified carriers of CMV plus the relevant HLA.

Using its own MiXCR run on the reads, TCRdb lists one record per CDR3 protein. The sample yields 210,000 or so distinct CDR3 sequences, under 8.5% seen once. A note on this clonotype: The antigen remains unidentified.

The germline V gene has CDR1 LNHDA and CDR2 SQIVND (reference sequence). V was cut by 9 bases and J by 0 bases, with 14 bases left in between. The CDR3 extends over 14 amino acids. This clonotype was sampled from a human donor in good health (CMV status not recorded). Some clones in this sample may be carry-over from other donors' samples. The sequencing input was PBMCs. V gene TRBV19 combines with J gene TRBJ1-2; no definite D call. The CDR3 bases are TGTGCCAGCGAATACCGGGAGCCTAACTATGGCTACACCTTC. Translating it yields CASEYREPNYGYTF.